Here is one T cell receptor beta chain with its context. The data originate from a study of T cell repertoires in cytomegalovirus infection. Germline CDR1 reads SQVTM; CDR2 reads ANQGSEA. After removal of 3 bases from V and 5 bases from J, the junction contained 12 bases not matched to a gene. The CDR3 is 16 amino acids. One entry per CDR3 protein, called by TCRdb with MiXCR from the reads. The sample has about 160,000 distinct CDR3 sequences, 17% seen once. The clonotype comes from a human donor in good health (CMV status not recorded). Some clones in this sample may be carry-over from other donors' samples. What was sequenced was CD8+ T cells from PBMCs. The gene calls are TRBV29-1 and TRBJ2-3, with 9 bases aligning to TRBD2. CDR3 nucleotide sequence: TGCAGCGTTGAGTGGGAGGAGCGGGGGGCTAGAGATACGCAGTATTTT. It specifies CSVEWEERGARDTQYF.